Presented here are 18 T cell receptor beta chains from one specimen sequenced in a study of early T cells in non-severe SARS-CoV-2 infection (dated by TCRdb to the early 2020s). The protocol used for the library was 5' RACE. Sequencing instrument: NextSeq 500. TCRdb trimmed public reads at Q25 via fastp, called clones via MiXCR and kept in-frame beta chains. Rows with one shared CDR3 protein collapse into an entry with the most common genes and DNA. Recorded for this sample are tens of thousands of distinct CDR3 sequences; about 8% of them occurred a single time. Around 12% of the sample rests with the top ten. The source material was whole blood, sampled at baseline. The receptors were sampled from an adult who was a healthcare worker with PCR-confirmed SARS-CoV-2 infection or an uninfected control (not recorded which).

Concerning this clonotype itself: This may arise from a read error, as a much more abundant clone is one base away. The V gene is TRBV12-5, the J gene TRBJ1-1; TRBD1 agrees at 7 bases. CDR1 LGHNT and CDR2 FRNRAP come from the germline V gene. The CDR3 sequence is 14 residues long. With V trimmed by 11 bases and J by 2 bases, 11 bases remained unmatched. The CDR3 region is CAGALQGPNTEAFF. In DNA form, the CDR3 reads TGTGCTGGTGCCCTACAGGGGCCTAACACTGAAGCTTTCTTT.

This clonotype has at least ten counts. The V call is TRBV29-1, the J call TRBJ1-6; perhaps TRBD1 as D (6 bases). From germline, CDR1 is SQVTM and CDR2 ANQGSEA. Trimming removed 5 bases from V and 7 bases from J, with 15 bases in between. This CDR3 contains 14 residues. CDR3 sequence: CSVSTGSKNSPLHF. For the CDR3, the DNA is TGCAGCGTTTCTACAGGGAGTAAGAATTCACCCCTCCACTTT.

This chain connects TRBV4-2 to TRBJ1-2; perhaps TRBD1 as D (6 bases). This CDR3 is built from 14 residues. CDR1 is LGHNA and CDR2 is YNFKEQ in the germline V gene. Trimming stripped 5 bases from V and 0 bases from J, with 10 bases between. CDR3 DNA sequence: TGTGCCAGCAGCTACGACAGGACTAACTATGGCTACACCTTC. It specifies CASSYDRTNYGYTF.

This clonotype was detected many times. The V and J genes are TRBV12-3 or TRBV12-4 and TRBJ2-7; a possible D gene is TRBD1 (5 bases). The CDR3 sequence is 14 residues long. V dropped 4 bases and J dropped 6 bases, with 16 bases sitting between them. CDR3 protein: CASSWSGPLSEQYF. For the CDR3, the DNA is TGTGCCAGCAGTTGGTCAGGGCCCCTTTCCGAGCAGTACTTC.

This clonotype turned up a few times. The chain is built from TRBV18 and TRBJ2-5; 7 nucleotides line up with TRBD1. V shed 6 bases and J 1 base; nucleotides not matched to a gene: 8. In germline, CDR1 is KGHSH, CDR2 LQKENI. The CDR3 sequence is 15 residues long. The CDR3 DNA reads as TGTGCCAGCTCCCTGGGACAGAGATTCCAAGAGACCCAGTACTTC. It yields the protein CASSLGQRFQETQYF.

This clonotype came up a few times. CDR3: CSALTGREDYGYTF. The CDR3 bases are TGCAGTGCTCTCACAGGGAGGGAAGACTATGGCTACACCTTC. The V and J genes are TRBV20-1 and TRBJ1-2; D may be TRBD1 (6 bases). V lost 5 bases and J 3 bases, leaving 16 bases between the germline ends. CDR1 is DFQATT and CDR2 is SNEGSKA in the germline V gene (reference sequence). This CDR3 is 14 amino acids long.

The V gene is TRBV7-8, the J gene TRBJ2-3; TRBD2 aligns across 9 bases. This CDR3 is 12 amino acids long. CDR1 and CDR2 from the germline V gene are SGHVS and FQNEAQ. Unmatched junction bases numbered 7, after V lost 7 bases and J lost 11 bases. The CDR3 nucleotides are TGTGCCAGCACCGATCTAGCGGGAAGGCAGTATTTT. Translation: CASTDLAGRQYF.

This clonotype appeared a few times. This rearrangement joins TRBV28 to TRBJ1-3, with 9 bases that match TRBD1. The CDR3 loop spans 14 amino acids. CDR1 is MDHEN and CDR2 is SYDVKM in the germline V gene. Trimming cost V 3 bases and J 6 bases; bases outside gene matches: 3. CDR3 amino acids: CASSFWTGENTIYF. Written as DNA, the CDR3 is TGTGCCAGCAGTTTTTGGACAGGGGAAAACACCATATATTTT. The variable domain in full, completed from reference TRBV28 and TRBJ1-3, reads DVKVTQSSRYLVKRTGEKVFLECVQDMDHENMFWYRQDPGLGLRLIYFSYDVKMKEKGDIPEGYSVSREKKERFSLILESASTNQTSMYLCASSFWTGENTIYFGEGSWLTVV.

V gene TRBV4-1 combines with J gene TRBJ2-3; D is unresolved. The CDR3 has 15 residues. The V end lost 1 base, the J end lost 1 base, and 9 bases lay between the germline ends. The germline V gene has CDR1 MGHRA and CDR2 YSYEKL. The CDR3 DNA sequence: TGCGCCAGCAGCCAAGTTGGGATTCGCACAGATACGCAGTATTTT. Protein: CASSQVGIRTDTQYF.

This clonotype is termed medium-sized. CDR3 nucleotide sequence: TGTGCCAGCAGCTCCGGGACAGGGAGTGGCTACACCTTC. This gives the protein CASSSGTGSGYTF. The chain links TRBV11-2 to TRBJ1-2; TRBD1 matches 9 bases. V gave up 4 bases and J gave up 7 bases; unmatched junction bases: 4. From germline, CDR1 is SGHAT and CDR2 FQNNGV. This CDR3 has 13 residues.

This clonotype was observed at least ten times. The chain is built from TRBV5-5 and TRBJ1-5; D unclear. V lost 0 bases and J lost 3, with 10 bases in between. Germline loops: CDR1 SGHKS, CDR2 YYEKEE (reference sequence). This CDR3 has 15 amino acids. The CDR3 nucleotides read TGTGCCAGCAGCTTGGAGTATGGGCTCAATCAGCCCCAGCATTTT. Amino acids: CASSLEYGLNQPQHF.

This clonotype was found a few times. The rearrangement joins TRBV6-5 to TRBJ1-6; D is possibly TRBD1 (5 bases). Germline CDR1 reads MNHEY; CDR2 reads SVGAGI. The CDR3 totals 16 residues. V was clipped by 5 bases and J by 7 bases, with 18 bases between them. In nucleotides, the CDR3 is TGTGCCAGCAGTCCGGCCGTTGGGGGACGGAATTCACCCCTCCACTTT. Its translation: CASSPAVGGRNSPLHF.

This clonotype occurred many times. The chain couples TRBV3-1 to TRBJ1-1; D gene uncertain. The CDR3 extends over 15 amino acids. V was clipped by 0 bases and J by 2 bases, with 10 bases between them. Germline values: CDR1 LGHDT, CDR2 YNNKEL (reference sequence). CDR3 amino acids: CASSQEGYRNTEAFF. As DNA, the CDR3 is TGTGCCAGCAGCCAAGAGGGCTACAGAAACACTGAAGCTTTCTTT.

This clonotype was found many times. The chain links TRBV9 to TRBJ1-2; TRBD1 matches 7 bases. This CDR3 is built from 15 residues. Looked up from germline, CDR1 is SGDLS and CDR2 is YYNGEE. The V gene end was trimmed by 3 bases and the J gene end by 0 bases; junction bases not matched to a gene: 5. CDR3 sequence reads: CASSAGTAPNYGYTF. The CDR3 nucleotides are TGTGCCAGCAGCGCCGGGACAGCGCCTAACTATGGCTACACCTTC.

At least ten counts were recorded for this clonotype. This chain uses TRBV4-3 with TRBJ2-3, with TRBD1 identical over 9 bases. V lost 4 bases, J lost 1 base, and 0 bases stayed unmatched. Germline V CDR1 and CDR2: LGHNA, YSLEER. CDR3 length equals 14 residues. The DNA of the CDR3 is TGCGCCAGCAGCCGGGACAGGGGCACAGATACGCAGTATTTT. Amino acids: CASSRDRGTDTQYF.

The rearrangement joins TRBV6-4 to TRBJ2-3; 8 bases are a match to TRBD2. Germline-derived CDR1 and CDR2 are MRHNA and SNTAGT. V gave up 3 bases and J gave up 6 bases; unmatched junction bases: 8. The CDR3 has 15 amino acids. In nucleotides, the CDR3 is TGTGCCAGCAGTGATCGAGCGGGGGAAGGTGATACGCAGTATTTT. This translates into CASSDRAGEGDTQYF.

There are many counts of this clonotype. The chain combines TRBV10-3 with TRBJ2-1; 10 bases line up with TRBD1. The germline gives CDR1 ENHRY, CDR2 SYGVKD. Unmatched junction bases numbered 7, after V lost 5 bases and J lost 6 bases. The CDR3 is 15 residues long. Written as DNA, the CDR3 is TGTGCCATCAGTACCGGGACAGGGGTCAGCAATGAGCAGTTCTTC. Translating gives CAISTGTGVSNEQFF.

In DNA, the CDR3 is TGTGCCAGCAGCTTGGACCAGTATACGCAGTATTTT. Amino acids: CASSLDQYTQYF. The V call is TRBV5-6, the J call TRBJ2-3; D remains unclear. With 0 bases removed from V and 7 bases from J, the gap between germline ends came to 6 bases. Germline V gene data show CDR1 as SGHDT and CDR2 as YYEEEE. This CDR3 contains 12 residues.